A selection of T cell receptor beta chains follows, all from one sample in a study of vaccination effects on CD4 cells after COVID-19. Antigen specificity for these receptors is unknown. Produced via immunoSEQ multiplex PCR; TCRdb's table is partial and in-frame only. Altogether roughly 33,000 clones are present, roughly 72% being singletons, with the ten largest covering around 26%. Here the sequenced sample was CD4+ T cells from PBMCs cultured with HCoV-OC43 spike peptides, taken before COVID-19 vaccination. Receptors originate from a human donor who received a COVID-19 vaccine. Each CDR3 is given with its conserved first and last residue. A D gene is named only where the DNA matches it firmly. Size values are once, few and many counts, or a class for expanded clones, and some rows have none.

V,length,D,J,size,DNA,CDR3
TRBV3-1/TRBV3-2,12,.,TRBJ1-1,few,TGTGCCAGCAGCCAAGAATACACTGAAGCTTTCTTT,CASSQEYTEAFF
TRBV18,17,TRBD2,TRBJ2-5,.,TGTGCCAGCTCACCCGCGAGGGGAGCGGGAGGAGCAGAGACCCAGTACTTC,CASSPARGAGGAETQYF
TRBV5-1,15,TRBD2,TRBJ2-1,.,TGCGCCAGCAGCTTCCCAGCGGGAGGGAACGATGAGCAGTTCTTC,CASSFPAGGNDEQFF
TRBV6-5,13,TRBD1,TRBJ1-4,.,TGTGCCAGCAGTTTAGGGGGACAGGGAAAACTGTTTTTT,CASSLGGQGKLFF
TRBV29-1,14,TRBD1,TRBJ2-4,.,TGCAGCGCCGGGACAGCGCTAGCCAAAAACATTCAGTACTTC,CSAGTALAKNIQYF
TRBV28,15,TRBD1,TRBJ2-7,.,TGTGCCAGCAGTATCATAGACAGGGACTCCTACGAGCAGTACTTC,CASSIIDRDSYEQYF
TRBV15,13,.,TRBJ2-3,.,TGTGCCACCAGCGGGAGGAAGGGAGATACGCAGTATTTT,CATSGRKGDTQYF
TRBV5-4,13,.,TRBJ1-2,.,TGTGCCAGCAGCTTGGACGGCTTCTATGGCTACACCTTC,CASSLDGFYGYTF
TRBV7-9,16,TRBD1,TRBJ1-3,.,TGTGCCAGCAGCGTCGGGACAGTCCTCTCTGGAAACACCATATATTTT,CASSVGTVLSGNTIYF
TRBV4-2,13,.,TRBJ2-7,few,TGTGCCAGCAGCCAAGAGGGGGTGGGAGAGCAGTACTTC,CASSQEGVGEQYF
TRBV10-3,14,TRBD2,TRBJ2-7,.,TGTGCCATCAGTGCGGGAGGGTTCTCCTACGAGCAGTACTTC,CAISAGGFSYEQYF
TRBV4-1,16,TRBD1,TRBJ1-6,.,TGCGCCAGCAGCCAAGGAAGGGGACAGGGGTATTCACCCCTCCACTTT,CASSQGRGQGYSPLHF
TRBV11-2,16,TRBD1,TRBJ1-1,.,TGTGCCAGCAGCTTAGCTCAGGGGGGGCTCTTATATGAAGCTTTCTTT,CASSLAQGGLLYEAFF
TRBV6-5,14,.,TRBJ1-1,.,TGTGCCAGCAGGCCCGGGCCCCAGGTGGCTGAAGCTTTCTTT,CASRPGPQVAEAFF
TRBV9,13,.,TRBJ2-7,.,TGTGCCAGCAGCGCCAGACCTGGGGGCGAGCAGTACTTC,CASSARPGGEQYF
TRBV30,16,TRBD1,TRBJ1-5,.,TGTGCCTGGAGCGCCCGGGACAGGGTGGGCAATCAGCCCCAGCATTTT,CAWSARDRVGNQPQHF
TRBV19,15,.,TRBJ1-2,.,TGTGCCAGTAGTCCGGGAGGGCGCCCAGGCTATGGCTACACCTTC,CASSPGGRPGYGYTF
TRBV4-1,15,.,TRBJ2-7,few,TGCGCCAGCAGCCAAGATAGTGGGGTTTCTCTCGAGCAGTACTTC,CASSQDSGVSLEQYF
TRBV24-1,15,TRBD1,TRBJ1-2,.,TGTGCCACCAGTGACTCCGGGACAGGGAACTATGGCTACACCTTC,CATSDSGTGNYGYTF
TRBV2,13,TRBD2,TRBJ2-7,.,TGTGCCAGCAGTCGGCTAGCGGGAGTAAAGCAGTACTTC,CASSRLAGVKQYF
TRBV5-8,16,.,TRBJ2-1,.,TGTGCCAGCAGCCCGCCCCCGGGTAGCTCCTACAATGAGCAGTTCTTC,CASSPPPGSSYNEQFF
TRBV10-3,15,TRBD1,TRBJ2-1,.,TGTGCCATCAGTGAGTGGGACAGAAAAGACAATGAGCAGTTCTTC,CAISEWDRKDNEQFF
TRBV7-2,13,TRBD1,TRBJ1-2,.,TGTGCCAGCAGCTTCCGACAGGGGCGCGGCTACACCTTC,CASSFRQGRGYTF
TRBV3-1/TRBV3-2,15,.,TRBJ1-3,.,TGTGCCAGCAGCCAAGGGAGCCACTCTGGAAACACCATATATTTT,CASSQGSHSGNTIYF
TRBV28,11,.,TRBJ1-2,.,TGTGCCAGCAGTTTAGATTATGGCTACACCTTC,CASSLDYGYTF
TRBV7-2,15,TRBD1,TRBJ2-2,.,TGTGCCAGCAGGACCGGGACAGGGCGGACCGGGGAGCTGTTTTTT,CASRTGTGRTGELFF
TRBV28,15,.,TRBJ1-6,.,TGTGCCAGCAGTTCGACGGGACGGTTAAATTCACCCCTCCACTTT,CASSSTGRLNSPLHF
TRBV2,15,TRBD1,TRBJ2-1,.,TGTGCCAGCAGTGAACCTCTGGGACAGATCTATGAGCAGTTCTTC,CASSEPLGQIYEQFF
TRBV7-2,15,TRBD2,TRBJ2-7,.,TGTGCCAGCAGTCCGGGACTAGCGGGATCCTACGAGCAGTACTTC,CASSPGLAGSYEQYF
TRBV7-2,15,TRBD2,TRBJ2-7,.,TGTGCCAGCAGCCCCGGGACTAGCGGGAGTTACGAGCAGTACTTC,CASSPGTSGSYEQYF
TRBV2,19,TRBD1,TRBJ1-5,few,TGTGCCAGCAGTGTTTTGTGGACAGGGGTGCAGAGGAGCAATCAGCCCCAGCATTTT,CASSVLWTGVQRSNQPQHF